This TCR beta chain was recovered during a study of response to subunit inactivated influenza vaccine. This CDR3 contains 15 residues. Trimming cost V 6 bases and J 4 bases, with 18 bases left between them. Germline CDR1 reads MNHNS; CDR2 reads SASEGT. This clonotype has more than one count but fewer than ten. TCRdb processed the RT-PCR reads anew with MiXCR; each CDR3 protein has one entry. This sample carries about half a million distinct CDR3 sequences, roughly 8.2% of them seen once, and the ten largest clones take 13%. The sequence was collected from a man between 50 and 70 years old who received an inactivated influenza vaccine. This chain connects TRBV6-1 to TRBJ1-2; TRBD1 might be the D (5 bases). This sample comprised PBMCs from blood, obtained roughly 24 months after vaccination. The CDR3 loop is CASRTPGTDSYGYTF. The CDR3 coding sequence is TGTGCCAGCAGGACCCCTGGGACTGATAGCTATGGCTACACCTTC.